This T cell receptor (beta chain) was obtained from a study of T cell repertoires in cytomegalovirus infection. At the level of the study: Epitope selection comprised recently identified HLA-C-restricted CMV epitopes and well-studied HLA-B-restricted CMV epitopes. Indications came from public TCR beta signatures; they pointed to CMV infection and to a matching HLA type. Points from the study as a whole: The study identified carriers of CMV plus the relevant HLA from cumulative public TCR beta family frequency. Ex vivo, HLA-C-restricted CMV-specific TCR beta clonotypes prevailed over the rest of the response.

TCRdb processed the reads anew with MiXCR; each CDR3 protein has one entry. The table has about 310,000 distinct CDR3 sequences, around 25% seen once. This clonotype was picked up many times. Antigen unknown. The source material was cultured PBMCs, sampled from culture after CMV antigen stimulation. The clonotype comes from a human donor in good health (CMV status not recorded). Some clones in this sample may be carry-over from other donors' samples.

Written as DNA, the CDR3 is TGTGCCAGCAGCTCGCCAGACCAGAGGACCGGGGAGCTGTTTTTT. As protein: CASSSPDQRTGELFF. V and J are TRBV7-2 and TRBJ2-2; D is uncertain. V shed 4 bases and J shed 5 bases, with 14 bases lying between them. Germline values: CDR1 SGHTA, CDR2 FQGNSA. This CDR3 region has 15 residues.